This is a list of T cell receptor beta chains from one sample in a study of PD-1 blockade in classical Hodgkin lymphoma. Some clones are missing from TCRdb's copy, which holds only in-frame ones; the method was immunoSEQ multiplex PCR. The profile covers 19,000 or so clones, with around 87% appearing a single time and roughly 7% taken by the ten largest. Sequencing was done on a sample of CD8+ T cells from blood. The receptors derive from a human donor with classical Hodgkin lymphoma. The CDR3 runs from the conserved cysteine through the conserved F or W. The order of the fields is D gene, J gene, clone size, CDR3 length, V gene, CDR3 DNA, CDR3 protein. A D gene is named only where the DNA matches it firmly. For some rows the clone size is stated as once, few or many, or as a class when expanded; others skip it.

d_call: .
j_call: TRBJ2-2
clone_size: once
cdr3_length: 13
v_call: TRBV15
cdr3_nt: TGTGCCACCAGCCCCCCGGGCCCCGGGGAGCTGTTTTTT
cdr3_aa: CATSPPGPGELFF

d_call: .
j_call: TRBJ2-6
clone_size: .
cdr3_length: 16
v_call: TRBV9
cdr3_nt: TGTGCCAGCAGCGTTTCAGTTAGCTCTGGGGCCAACGTCCTGACTTTC
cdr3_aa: CASSVSVSSGANVLTF

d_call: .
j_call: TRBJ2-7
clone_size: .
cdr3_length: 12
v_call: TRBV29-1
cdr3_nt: TGCAGCGTTGTCACAGTTTCCTACGAGCAGTACTTC
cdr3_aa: CSVVTVSYEQYF

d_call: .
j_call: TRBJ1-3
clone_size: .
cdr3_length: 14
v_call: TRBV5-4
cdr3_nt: TGTGCCAGCAGCTCAAGGGGGTCTGGAAACACCATATATTTT
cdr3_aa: CASSSRGSGNTIYF

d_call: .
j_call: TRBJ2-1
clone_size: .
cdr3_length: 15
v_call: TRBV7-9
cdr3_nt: TGTGCCAGCAGCTTAGTTAGCCTTGCCTACAATGAGCAGTTCTTC
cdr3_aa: CASSLVSLAYNEQFF

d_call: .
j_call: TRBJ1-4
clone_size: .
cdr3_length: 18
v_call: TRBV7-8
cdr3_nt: TGTGCCAGCAGCCTAGCGGGGGGCGGGCTCTATGGGAATGAAAAACTGTTTTTT
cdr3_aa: CASSLAGGGLYGNEKLFF

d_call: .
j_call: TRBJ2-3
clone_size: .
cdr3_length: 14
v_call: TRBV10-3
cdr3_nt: TGTGCCATCAGACAGGGTATTGTTACAGATACGCAGTATTTT
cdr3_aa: CAIRQGIVTDTQYF

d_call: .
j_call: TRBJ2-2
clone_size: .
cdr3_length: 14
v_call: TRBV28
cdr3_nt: TGTGCCAGCCTTCGGCGGGGAGTTACCGGGGAGCTGTTTTTT
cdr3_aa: CASLRRGVTGELFF

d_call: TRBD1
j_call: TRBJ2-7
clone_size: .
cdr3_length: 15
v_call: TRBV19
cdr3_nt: TGTGCCAGTAGTTATACAGCCGGGACAGGTCTCGAGCAGTACTTC
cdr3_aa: CASSYTAGTGLEQYF

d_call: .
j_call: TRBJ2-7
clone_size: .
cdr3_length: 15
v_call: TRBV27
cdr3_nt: TGTGCCAGCAGTTTATCGGGGTACCAAAACTACGAGCAGTACTTC
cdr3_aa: CASSLSGYQNYEQYF

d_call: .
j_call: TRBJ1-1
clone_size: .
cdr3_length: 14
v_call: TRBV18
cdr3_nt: TGTGCCAGCTGGCCAGGACAGATGAACACTGAAGCTTTCTTT
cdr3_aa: CASWPGQMNTEAFF

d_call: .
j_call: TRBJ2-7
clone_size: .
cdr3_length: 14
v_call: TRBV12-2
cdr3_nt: TGTGCCAGCAGCCCCCCTTATTCGAAGGACGAGCAGTACTTC
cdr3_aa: CASSPPYSKDEQYF

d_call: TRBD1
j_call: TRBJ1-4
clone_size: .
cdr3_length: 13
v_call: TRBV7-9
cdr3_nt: TGTGCCAGCAGCTTTGGGGACAGTGAAAAACTGTTTTTT
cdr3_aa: CASSFGDSEKLFF

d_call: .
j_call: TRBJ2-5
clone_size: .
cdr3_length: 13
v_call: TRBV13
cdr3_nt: TGTGCCAGCAGCTTAGCACCACAAGAGACCCAGTACTTC
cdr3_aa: CASSLAPQETQYF

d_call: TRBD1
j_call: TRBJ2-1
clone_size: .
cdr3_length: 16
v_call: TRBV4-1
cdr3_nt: TGCGCCAGCAGCCAAGCAACCGGGACAGGGGCTCTTGAGCAGTTCTTC
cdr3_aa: CASSQATGTGALEQFF

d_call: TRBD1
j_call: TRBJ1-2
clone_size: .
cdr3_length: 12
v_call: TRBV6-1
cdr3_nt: TGTGCCAGCAGTGGGGACAGATATGGCTACACCTTC
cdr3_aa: CASSGDRYGYTF